This T cell receptor beta chain is drawn from a study of T cells after yellow fever vaccination. The germline V gene has CDR1 LGHNA and CDR2 YSLEER. The CDR3 loop spans 14 amino acids. Trimming pared 1 base from V and 7 bases from J, leaving 11 bases between. In its sample, this clonotype was seen a few times. Its antigen is not known. MiXCR was run by TCRdb on the 5' RACE reads, yielding one entry per CDR3 protein. The profile shows roughly 330,000 distinct CDR3 sequences, 6.5% to 8.5% of them singletons. Study conclusions and caveats: FACS-sorted repertoires could contain abundant clonotypes contaminating from the bulk population.

This sequence originates from a young man who received the YFV17D yellow fever vaccine. The sequencing used PBMCs, collected around 45 days after the first yellow fever vaccination. This chain links TRBV4-3 with TRBJ2-1; D is tentatively TRBD1 or TRBD2 (6 bases each). The chain's CDR3 is CASSQVTRGNEQFF. The CDR3 DNA reads TGCGCCAGCAGCCAAGTGACTAGGGGGAATGAGCAGTTCTTC.